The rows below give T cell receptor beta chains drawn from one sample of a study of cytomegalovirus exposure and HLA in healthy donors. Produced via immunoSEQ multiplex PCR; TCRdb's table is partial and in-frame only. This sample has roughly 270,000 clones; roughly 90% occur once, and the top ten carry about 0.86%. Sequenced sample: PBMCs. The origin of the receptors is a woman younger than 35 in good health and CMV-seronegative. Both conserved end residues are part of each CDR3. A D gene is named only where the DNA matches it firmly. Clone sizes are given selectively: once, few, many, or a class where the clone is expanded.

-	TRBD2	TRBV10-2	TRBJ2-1	CASSGRELISMQFF	TGCGCCAGCAGTGGGCGGGAGTTGATCTCGATGCAGTTCTTC
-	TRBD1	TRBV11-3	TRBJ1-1	CASSSGQLNTEAFF	TGTGCCAGCAGCTCGGGACAGCTGAACACTGAAGCTTTCTTT
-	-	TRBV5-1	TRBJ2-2	CARPPSPGGTGELFF	TGCGCCAGACCACCGTCCCCTGGAGGGACCGGGGAGCTGTTTTTT
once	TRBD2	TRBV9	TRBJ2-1	CASSDTSGRDNEQFF	TGTGCCAGCAGCGACACTAGCGGGAGGGACAATGAGCAGTTCTTC
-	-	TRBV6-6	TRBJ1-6	CASSYSAEEGALHF	TGTGCCAGCAGTTACTCGGCAGAGGAAGGGGCCCTCCACTTT
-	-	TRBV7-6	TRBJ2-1	CASSYSSKSYNEQFF	TGTGCCAGCAGCTACTCTAGCAAATCCTACAATGAGCAGTTCTTC
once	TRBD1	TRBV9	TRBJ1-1	CASSVEPTGGNTEAFF	TGTGCCAGCAGCGTAGAGCCGACAGGGGGGAACACTGAAGCTTTCTTT
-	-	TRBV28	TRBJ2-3	CASSFLLAVSTDTQYF	TGTGCCAGCAGTTTTCTACTAGCAGTTAGCACAGATACGCAGTATTTT
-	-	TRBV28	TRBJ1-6	CASISDSSYNSPLHF	TGTGCCAGCATTTCGGACAGCTCCTATAATTCACCCCTCCACTTT
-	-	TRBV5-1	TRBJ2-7	CASSLAWEVSYEQYF	TGCGCCAGCAGCTTGGCTTGGGAGGTCTCCTACGAGCAGTACTTC
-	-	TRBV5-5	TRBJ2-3	CASSNMGPDTQYF	TGTGCCAGCAGCAATATGGGGCCAGATACGCAGTATTTT
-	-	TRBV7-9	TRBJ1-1	CASSFVVDSEAFF	TGTGCCAGCAGCTTTGTCGTCGACAGTGAAGCTTTCTTT
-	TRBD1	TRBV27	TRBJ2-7	CASSFRGPSYEQYF	TGTGCCAGCAGTTTCAGGGGGCCCTCCTACGAGCAGTACTTC
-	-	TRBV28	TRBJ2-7	CASSLSIGYEQYF	TGTGCCAGCAGTCTGTCGATCGGCTACGAGCAGTACTTC
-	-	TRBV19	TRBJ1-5	CASTAGAGNQPQHF	TGTGCCAGTACCGCAGGGGCCGGTAATCAGCCCCAGCATTTT
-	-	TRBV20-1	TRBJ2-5	CSAVKETQYF	TGCAGTGCTGTTAAAGAGACCCAGTACTTC
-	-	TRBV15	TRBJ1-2	CATSRVEYGYTF	TGTGCCACCAGCAGAGTAGAGTATGGCTACACCTTC
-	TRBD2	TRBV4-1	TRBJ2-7	CASSQVTSGSYEQYF	TGCGCCAGCAGCCAAGTAACTAGCGGGAGCTACGAGCAGTACTTC
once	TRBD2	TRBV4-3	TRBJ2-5	CASSQDFSTSGKETQYF	TGCGCCAGCAGCCAAGACTTCAGTACTAGCGGAAAAGAGACCCAGTACTTC
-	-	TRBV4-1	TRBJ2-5	CASSQDGGGGGETQYF	TGCGCCAGCAGCCAAGACGGTGGGGGAGGCGGGGAGACCCAGTACTTC
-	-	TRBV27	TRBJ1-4	CASSLRGRANEKLFF	TGTGCCAGCAGTTTAAGGGGGAGGGCTAATGAAAAACTGTTTTTT
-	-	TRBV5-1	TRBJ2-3	CASSLASGRPTDTQYF	TGCGCCAGCAGCTTGGCCTCAGGAAGACCCACAGATACGCAGTATTTT
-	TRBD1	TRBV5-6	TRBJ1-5	CASSLQGAALVEPQHF	TGTGCCAGCAGCTTGCAGGGGGCGGCGCTTGTAGAGCCCCAGCATTTT
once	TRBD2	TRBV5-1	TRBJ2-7	CASSLGTSGILYEQYF	TGCGCCAGCAGCTTAGGGACTAGCGGGATTCTCTACGAGCAGTACTTC
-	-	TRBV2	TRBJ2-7	CASSDFNEQYF	TGTGCCAGCAGTGATTTCAACGAGCAGTACTTC
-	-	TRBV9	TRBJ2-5	CASSVTPLGETQYF	TGTGCCAGCAGCGTCACCCCACTTGGAGAGACCCAGTACTTC
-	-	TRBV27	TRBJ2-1	CASSPVGGEQFF	TGTGCCAGCAGTCCCGTCGGGGGAGAGCAGTTCTTC
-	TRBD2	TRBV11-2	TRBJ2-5	CASSRRLAPEETQYF	TGTGCCAGCAGCCGCAGACTAGCCCCCGAAGAGACCCAGTACTTC